This TCR beta chain was identified during a study of blood T cell repertoires in COVID-19. Study-level background: The study drew acute and convalescent COVID-19 samples from the United States, Italy and Spain.

V shed 3 bases, J shed 0 bases, and the junction held 7 bases outside the gene matches. The CDR3 has 17 amino acids. Germline-derived CDR1 and CDR2 are SGHNT and YENEEA. The protocol was immunoSEQ multiplex PCR, while the TCRdb copy is restricted to in-frame clones and leaves out a portion. The repertoire consists of more than 100,000 clones, with about 85% occurring once and the leading ten covering roughly a tenth. This receptor was taken from a man older than 75 with acute or convalescent COVID-19. The source material was peripheral blood. This rearrangement joins TRBV11-3 to TRBJ2-4; 8 nucleotides align to TRBD1. CDR3 loop: CASSFTKTGEAKNIQYF. In DNA form, the CDR3 reads TGTGCCAGCAGCTTCACCAAGACAGGGGAAGCCAAAAACATTCAGTACTTC.